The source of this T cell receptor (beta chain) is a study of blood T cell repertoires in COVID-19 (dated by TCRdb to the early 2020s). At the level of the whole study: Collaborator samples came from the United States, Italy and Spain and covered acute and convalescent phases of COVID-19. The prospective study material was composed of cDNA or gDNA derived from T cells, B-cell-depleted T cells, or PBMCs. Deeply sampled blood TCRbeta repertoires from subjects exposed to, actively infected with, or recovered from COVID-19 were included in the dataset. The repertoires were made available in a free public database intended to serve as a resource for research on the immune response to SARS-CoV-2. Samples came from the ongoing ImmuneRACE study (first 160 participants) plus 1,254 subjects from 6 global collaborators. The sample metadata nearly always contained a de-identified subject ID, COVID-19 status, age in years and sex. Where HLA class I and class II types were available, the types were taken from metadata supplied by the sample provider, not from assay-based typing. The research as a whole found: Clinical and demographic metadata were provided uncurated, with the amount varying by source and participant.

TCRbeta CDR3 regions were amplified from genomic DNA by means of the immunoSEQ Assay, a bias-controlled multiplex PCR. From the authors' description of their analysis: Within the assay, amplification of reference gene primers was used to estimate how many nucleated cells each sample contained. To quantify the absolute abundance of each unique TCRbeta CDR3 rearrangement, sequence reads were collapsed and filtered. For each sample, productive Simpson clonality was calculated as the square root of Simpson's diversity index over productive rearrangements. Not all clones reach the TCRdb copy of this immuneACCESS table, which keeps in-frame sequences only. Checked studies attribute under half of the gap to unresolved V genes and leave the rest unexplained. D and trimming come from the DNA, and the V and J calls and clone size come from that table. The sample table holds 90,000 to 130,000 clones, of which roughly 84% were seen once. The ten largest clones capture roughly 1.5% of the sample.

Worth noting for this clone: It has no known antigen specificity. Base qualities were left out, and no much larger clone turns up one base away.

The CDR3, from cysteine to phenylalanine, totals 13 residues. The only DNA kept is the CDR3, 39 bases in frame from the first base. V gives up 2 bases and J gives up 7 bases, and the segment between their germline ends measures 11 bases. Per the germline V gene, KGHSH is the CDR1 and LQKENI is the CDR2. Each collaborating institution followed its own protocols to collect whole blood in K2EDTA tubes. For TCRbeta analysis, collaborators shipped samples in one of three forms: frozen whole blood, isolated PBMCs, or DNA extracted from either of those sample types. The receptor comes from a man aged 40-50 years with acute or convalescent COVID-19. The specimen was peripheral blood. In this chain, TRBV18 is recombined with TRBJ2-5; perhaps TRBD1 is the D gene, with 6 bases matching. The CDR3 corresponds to CASSPRDTGTQYF. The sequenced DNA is TGTGCCAGCTCACCAAGGGACACAGGGACCCAGTACTTC.